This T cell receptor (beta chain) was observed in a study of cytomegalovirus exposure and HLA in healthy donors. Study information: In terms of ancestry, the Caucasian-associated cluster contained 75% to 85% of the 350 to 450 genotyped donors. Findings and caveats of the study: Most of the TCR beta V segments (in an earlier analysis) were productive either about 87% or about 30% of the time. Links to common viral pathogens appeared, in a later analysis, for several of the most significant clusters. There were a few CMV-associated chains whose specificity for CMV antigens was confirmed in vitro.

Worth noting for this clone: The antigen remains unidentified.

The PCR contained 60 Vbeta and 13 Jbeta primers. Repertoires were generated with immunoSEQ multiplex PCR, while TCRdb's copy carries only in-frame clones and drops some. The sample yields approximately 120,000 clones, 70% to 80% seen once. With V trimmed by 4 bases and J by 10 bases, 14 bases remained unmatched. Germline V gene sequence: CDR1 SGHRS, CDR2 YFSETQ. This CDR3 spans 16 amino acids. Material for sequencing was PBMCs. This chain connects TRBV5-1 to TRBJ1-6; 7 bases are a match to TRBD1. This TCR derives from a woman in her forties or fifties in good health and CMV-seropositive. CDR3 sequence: CASSDEPRGLRSPLHF. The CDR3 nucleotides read TGCGCCAGCAGCGATGAACCAAGGGGGCTAAGATCACCCCTCCACTTT. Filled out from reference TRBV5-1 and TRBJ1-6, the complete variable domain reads KAGVTQTPRYLIKTRGQQVTLSCSPISGHRSVSWYQQTPGQGLQFLFEYFSETQRNKGNFPGRFSGRQFSNSRSEMNVSTLELGDSALYLCASSDEPRGLRSPLHFGNGTRLTVT.